The entry that follows covers one TCR beta chain sequence. Repertoires were generated with immunoSEQ multiplex PCR, while TCRdb's copy carries only in-frame clones and drops some. The data show about 230,000 clones, 65% to 90% seen once. The entry originates in a study of blood T cell repertoires in COVID-19. Germline CDR1 MNHEY, CDR2 SVGEGT. The CDR3 has 12 amino acids. V dropped 4 bases and J dropped 4 bases, with 7 bases sitting between them. This chain connects TRBV6-2 or TRBV6-3 to TRBJ1-2, with D maybe TRBD1 (5 bases). Sequencing was carried out using peripheral blood. The source is a woman aged 45-59 years with acute or convalescent COVID-19. CDR3 region: CASSCDSYGYTF. The CDR3 DNA reads TGTGCCAGCAGTTGCGACAGCTATGGCTACACCTTC.